This T cell receptor beta chain is drawn from a study of radiation and T cells in renal cell carcinoma. Study-wide results and limits: No pretreatment tumor biopsies were available for baseline clonotypes.

The V gene's germline CDR1 is WNHNN and CDR2 SYGVQD (reference sequence). The J segment lost 8 bases and the V segment lost 3 bases, leaving 4 bases of the junction unmatched. The CDR3 covers 14 residues. Time point in this sample: blood 4 weeks post-SBRT, at nephrectomy. Treatment indicated: 15 Gy SBRT to primary tumor, nephrectomy 4 weeks later. Nephrectomy followed 15 Gy stereotactic body radiation by 4 weeks. Blood was sampled at baseline, 2 weeks and 4 weeks after SBRT. About this clone itself: Its antigen is as yet unknown.

Libraries were prepared by immunoSEQ multiplex PCR; TCRdb keeps only in-frame clonotypes and omits some of them. The sample yields fewer than 200,000 clones, less than 90% seen once. The chain is built from TRBV10-1 and TRBJ2-1; 10 bases agree with TRBD2. This TCR came from a woman aged 50 to 60 with renal cell carcinoma. Sample: blood, taken from a patient whose treatment included radiotherapy and nephrectomy. The CDR3 loop reads CASSESGGAYEQFF. DNA of the CDR3: TGCGCCAGCAGTGAAAGCGGGGGGGCCTATGAGCAGTTCTTC.